This TCR beta chain originates from a study of response to subunit inactivated influenza vaccine. This clonotype has a count of ten or more. TCRdb re-analysed the RT-PCR reads in MiXCR, keeping a single row per CDR3 protein. Of 560,000 or so distinct CDR3 sequences detected, approximately 7.6% appear once; the ten largest clones hold 13%. The CDR3 loop spans 14 amino acids. The ends were cut back, 6 bases at V and 0 bases at J, with 9 bases in the middle. This sequence originates from a man between 50 and 70 years old who received an inactivated influenza vaccine. Source: PBMCs from blood, taken roughly 24 months after vaccination. The rearrangement uses TRBV12-3 or TRBV12-4 and TRBJ2-4; D is undetermined. The CDR3: CASRRPGAKNIQYF. In nucleotides, the CDR3 is TGTGCCAGCAGACGGCCGGGAGCCAAAAACATTCAGTACTTC.